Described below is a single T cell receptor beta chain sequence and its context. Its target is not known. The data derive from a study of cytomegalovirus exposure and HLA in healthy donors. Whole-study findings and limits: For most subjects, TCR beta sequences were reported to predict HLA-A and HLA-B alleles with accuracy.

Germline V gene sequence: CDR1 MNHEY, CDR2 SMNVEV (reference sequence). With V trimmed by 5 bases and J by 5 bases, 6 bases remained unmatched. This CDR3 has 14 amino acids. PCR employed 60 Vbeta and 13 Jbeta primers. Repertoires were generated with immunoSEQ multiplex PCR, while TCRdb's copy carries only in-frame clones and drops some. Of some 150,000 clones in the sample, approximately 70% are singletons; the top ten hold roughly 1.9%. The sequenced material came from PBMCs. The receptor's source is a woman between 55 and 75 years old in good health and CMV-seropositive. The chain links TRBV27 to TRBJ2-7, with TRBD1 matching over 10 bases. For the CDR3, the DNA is TGTGCCAGCAGTCCCTGGGACAGGGGCGACGAGCAGTACTTC. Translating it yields CASSPWDRGDEQYF.